This TCR beta chain was recovered during a study of technical replicates of blood from a handful of donors. This table comes from immunoSEQ multiplex PCR, and its TCRdb copy is limited to in-frame clones, with some not included. The sample records under 45,000 clones, around 97% being singletons. V lost 8 bases and J lost 7, with 17 bases in between. Germline CDR1 is MNHEY and CDR2 is SMNVEV (reference sequence). There are 13 residues in the CDR3. This rearrangement joins TRBV27 to TRBJ1-1; D not certain. The clonotype comes from a human donor in good health. Sequenced input: T cells isolated from PBMCs. Written as DNA, the CDR3 is TGTGCCAGCGGATACAGAGGCGGGGTTGAAGCTTTCTTT. Amino acids: CASGYRGGVEAFF.